The table lists the clone carrying this TCR beta chain with a count of one. This sample was included in a study of blood T cell repertoires in COVID-19. Assay: immunoSEQ multiplex PCR; the TCRdb copy retains only in-frame clones and omits some. The table has about 250,000 clones, around 91% seen once. Unmatched junction bases numbered 4, after V lost 2 bases and J lost 6 bases. CDR1 is LGHNA, CDR2 YSLEER, per germline. There are 14 residues in the CDR3. The sequence was collected from a woman in her fifties or sixties with COVID-19, enrolled during active disease. The rearrangement joins TRBV4-3 to TRBJ2-7; TRBD1 matches 10 bases. The sequencing sample was made of peripheral blood. DNA for the CDR3: TGCGCCAGCAGCCAATTCGGGACAGGGGCCGAGCAGTACTTC. Amino acid sequence: CASSQFGTGAEQYF.